This T cell receptor beta chain is from a study of shared clonotypes between healthy human individuals. This table comes from immunoSEQ multiplex PCR, and its TCRdb copy is limited to in-frame clones, with some not included. The table records around 2.1 million clones, approximately 94% of them present only once. This clone showed up just once. Its target is unknown. This CDR3 contains 15 residues. Germline V gives CDR1 SGHKS, CDR2 YYEKEE (reference sequence). The J segment lost 6 bases and the V segment lost 2 bases, leaving 7 bases of the junction unmatched. The study's findings and limits: The authors sampled blood alone, and tissue repertoires likely differ.

Naive-designated CD8 cells lacked CD45RO, were positively enriched for CCR7, and omitted terminally differentiated effector memory CD45RA+ cells. Sequencing input: naive CD8+ T cells from PBMCs. The chain has TRBV5-5 and TRBJ2-1; 8 bases map to TRBD2. The source of this sequence is a man aged 18-30 years in good health. Some clones in this sample may be carry-over from other donors' samples. The CDR3, as DNA: TGTGCCAGCAGCTTAAACAGCGGGAGTATCAATGAGCAGTTCTTC. Residues: CASSLNSGSINEQFF. Combining the CDR3 with reference TRBV5-5 and TRBJ2-1 gives the whole variable domain DAGVTQSPTHLIKTRGQQVTLRCSPISGHKSVSWYQQVLGQGPQFIFQYYEKEERGRGNFPDRFSARQFPNYSSELNVNALLLGDSALYLCASSLNSGSINEQFFGPGTRLTVL.